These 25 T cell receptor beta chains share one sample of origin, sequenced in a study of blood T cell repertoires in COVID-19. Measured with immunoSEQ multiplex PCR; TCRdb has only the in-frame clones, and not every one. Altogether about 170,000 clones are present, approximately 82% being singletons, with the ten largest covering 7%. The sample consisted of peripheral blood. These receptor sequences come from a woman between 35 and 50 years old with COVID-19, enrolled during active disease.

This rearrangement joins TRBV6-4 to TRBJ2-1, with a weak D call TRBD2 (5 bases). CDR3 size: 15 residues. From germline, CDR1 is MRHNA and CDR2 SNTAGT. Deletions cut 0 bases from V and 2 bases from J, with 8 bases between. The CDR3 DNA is TGTGCCAGCAGTGACTCTAGCGCCGCCTACAATGAGCAGTTCTTC. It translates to CASSDSSAAYNEQFF.

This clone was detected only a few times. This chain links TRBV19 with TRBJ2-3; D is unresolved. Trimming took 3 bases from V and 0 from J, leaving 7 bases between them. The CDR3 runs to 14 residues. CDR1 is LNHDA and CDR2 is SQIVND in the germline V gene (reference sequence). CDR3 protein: CASSMTPSTDTQYF. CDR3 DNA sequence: TGTGCCAGTAGTATGACACCAAGCACAGATACGCAGTATTTT.

The CDR3 nucleotides read TGTGCCAGCAGCCAAGATACGGGCAAAAACATTCAGTACTTC. This codes for CASSQDTGKNIQYF. The chain uses TRBV3-1 (or the pseudogene TRBV3-2) and TRBJ2-4; no definite D call. Trimming removed 0 bases at V and 3 bases at J, with 6 bases between. CDR3 length: 14 residues. CDR1 is LGHDT and CDR2 is YNNKEL in the germline V gene (reference sequence).

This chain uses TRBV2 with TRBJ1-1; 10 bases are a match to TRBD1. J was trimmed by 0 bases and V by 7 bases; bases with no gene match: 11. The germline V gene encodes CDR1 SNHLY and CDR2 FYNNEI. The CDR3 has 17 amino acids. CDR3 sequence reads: CASTARDRGVMNTEAFF. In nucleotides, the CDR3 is TGTGCCAGCACTGCCCGGGACAGGGGTGTTATGAACACTGAAGCTTTCTTT.

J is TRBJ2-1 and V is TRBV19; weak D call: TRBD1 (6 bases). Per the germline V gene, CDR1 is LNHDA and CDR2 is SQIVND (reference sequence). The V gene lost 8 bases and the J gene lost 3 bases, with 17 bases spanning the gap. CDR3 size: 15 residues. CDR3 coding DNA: TGTGCCAGTCAGGGGAGCGCGACACTCTACAATGAGCAGTTCTTC. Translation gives CASQGSATLYNEQFF.

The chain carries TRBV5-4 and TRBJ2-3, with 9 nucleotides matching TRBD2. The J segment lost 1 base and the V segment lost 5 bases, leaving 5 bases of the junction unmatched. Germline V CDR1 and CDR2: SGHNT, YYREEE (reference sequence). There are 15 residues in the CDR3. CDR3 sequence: CASSLAGPRTDTQYF. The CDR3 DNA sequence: TGTGCCAGCAGTCTAGCGGGGCCGCGCACAGATACGCAGTATTTT.

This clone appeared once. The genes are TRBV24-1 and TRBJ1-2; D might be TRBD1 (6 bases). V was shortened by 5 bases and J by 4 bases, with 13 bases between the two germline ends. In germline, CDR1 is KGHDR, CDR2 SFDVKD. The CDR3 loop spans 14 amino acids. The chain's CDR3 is CATSGTGTRYGYTF. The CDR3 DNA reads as TGTGCCACCAGTGGAACAGGGACCCGCTATGGCTACACCTTC.

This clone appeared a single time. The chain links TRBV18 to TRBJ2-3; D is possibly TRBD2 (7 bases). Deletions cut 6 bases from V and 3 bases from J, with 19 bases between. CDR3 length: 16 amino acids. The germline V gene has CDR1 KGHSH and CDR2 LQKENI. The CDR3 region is CASSPLGGRETDTQYF. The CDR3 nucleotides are TGTGCCAGCTCCCCGCTCGGGGGGCGCGAAACAGATACGCAGTATTTT.

CDR3 coding DNA: TGTGCCAGCAGCCCCGACAGGGGGCGCACAGATACGCAGTATTTT. Its protein is CASSPDRGRTDTQYF. V gene TRBV7-9 combines with J gene TRBJ2-3, with 10 nucleotides matching TRBD1. V lost 5 bases, J lost 1 base, and 3 bases stayed unmatched. The CDR3 is 15 amino acids. The germline V gene has CDR1 SEHNR and CDR2 FQNEAQ (reference sequence).

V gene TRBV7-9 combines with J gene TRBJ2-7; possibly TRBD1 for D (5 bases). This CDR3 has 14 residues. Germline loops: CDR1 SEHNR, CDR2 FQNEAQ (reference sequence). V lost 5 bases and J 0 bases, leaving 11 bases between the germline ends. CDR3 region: CASSPSGNSYEQYF. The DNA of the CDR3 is TGTGCCAGCAGCCCGTCAGGGAACTCCTACGAGCAGTACTTC. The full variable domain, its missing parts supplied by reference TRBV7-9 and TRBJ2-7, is DTGVSQNPRHKITKRGQNVTFRCDPISEHNRLYWYRQTLGQGPEFLTYFQNEAQLEKSRLLSDRFSAERPKGSFSTLEIQRTEQGDSAMYLCASSPSGNSYEQYFGPGTRLTVT.

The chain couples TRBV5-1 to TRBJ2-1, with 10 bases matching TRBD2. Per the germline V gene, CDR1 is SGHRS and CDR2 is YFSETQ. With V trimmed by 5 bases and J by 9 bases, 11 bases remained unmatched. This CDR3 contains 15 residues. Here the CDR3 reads CASSSPLAGVGEQFF. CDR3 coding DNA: TGCGCCAGCAGTTCCCCCCTAGCGGGAGTCGGTGAGCAGTTCTTC. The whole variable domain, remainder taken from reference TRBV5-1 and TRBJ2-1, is KAGVTQTPRYLIKTRGQQVTLSCSPISGHRSVSWYQQTPGQGLQFLFEYFSETQRNKGNFPGRFSGRQFSNSRSEMNVSTLELGDSALYLCASSSPLAGVGEQFFGPGTRLTVL.

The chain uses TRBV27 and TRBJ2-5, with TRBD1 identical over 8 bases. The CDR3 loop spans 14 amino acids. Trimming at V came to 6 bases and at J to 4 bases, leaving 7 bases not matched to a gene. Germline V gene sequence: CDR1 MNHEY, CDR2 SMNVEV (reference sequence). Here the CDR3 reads CASRRRGRGETQYF. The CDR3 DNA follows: TGTGCCAGCAGACGCAGGGGGCGAGGAGAGACCCAGTACTTC.

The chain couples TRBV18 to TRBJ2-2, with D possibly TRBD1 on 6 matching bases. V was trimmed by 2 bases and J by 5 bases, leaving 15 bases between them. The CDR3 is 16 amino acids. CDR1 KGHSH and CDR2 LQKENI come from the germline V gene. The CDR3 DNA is TGTGCCAGCTCACCAATATCCGGGACAAGGACCGGGGAGCTGTTTTTT. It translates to CASSPISGTRTGELFF.

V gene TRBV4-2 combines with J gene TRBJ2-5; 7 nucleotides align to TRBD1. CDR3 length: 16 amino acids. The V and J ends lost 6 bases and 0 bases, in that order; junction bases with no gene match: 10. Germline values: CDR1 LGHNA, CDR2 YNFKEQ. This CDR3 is CASSPEVGQYQETQYF. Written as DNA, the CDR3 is TGTGCCAGCAGTCCCGAGGTGGGACAGTACCAAGAGACCCAGTACTTC.

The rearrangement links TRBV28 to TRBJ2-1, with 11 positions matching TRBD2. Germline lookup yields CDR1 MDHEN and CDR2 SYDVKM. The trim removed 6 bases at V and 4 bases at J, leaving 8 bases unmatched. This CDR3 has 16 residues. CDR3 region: CASSFHLAGGYNEQFF. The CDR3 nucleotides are TGTGCCAGCAGCTTCCACTTAGCGGGAGGGTACAATGAGCAGTTCTTC. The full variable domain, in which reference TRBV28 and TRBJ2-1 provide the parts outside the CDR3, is DVKVTQSSRYLVKRTGEKVFLECVQDMDHENMFWYRQDPGLGLRLIYFSYDVKMKEKGDIPEGYSVSREKKERFSLILESASTNQTSMYLCASSFHLAGGYNEQFFGPGTRLTVL.

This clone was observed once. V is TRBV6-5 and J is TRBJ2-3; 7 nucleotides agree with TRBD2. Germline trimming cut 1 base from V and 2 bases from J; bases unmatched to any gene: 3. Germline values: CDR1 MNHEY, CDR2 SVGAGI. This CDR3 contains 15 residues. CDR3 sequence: CASSYYGTNTDTQYF. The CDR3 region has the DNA TGTGCCAGCAGTTACTACGGGACTAACACAGATACGCAGTATTTT.

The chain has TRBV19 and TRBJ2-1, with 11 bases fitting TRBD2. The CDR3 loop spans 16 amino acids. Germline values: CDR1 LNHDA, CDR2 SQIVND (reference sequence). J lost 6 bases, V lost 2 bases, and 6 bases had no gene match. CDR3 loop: CASSILAGGGGNEQFF. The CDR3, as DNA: TGTGCCAGTAGTATACTAGCGGGAGGTGGGGGCAATGAGCAGTTCTTC.

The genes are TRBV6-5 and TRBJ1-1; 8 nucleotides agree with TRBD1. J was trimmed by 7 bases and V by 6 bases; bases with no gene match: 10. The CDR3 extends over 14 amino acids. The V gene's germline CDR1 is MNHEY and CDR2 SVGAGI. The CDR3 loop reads CASRTQGAPGEAFF. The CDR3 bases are TGTGCCAGCAGGACTCAGGGGGCGCCGGGTGAAGCTTTCTTT.

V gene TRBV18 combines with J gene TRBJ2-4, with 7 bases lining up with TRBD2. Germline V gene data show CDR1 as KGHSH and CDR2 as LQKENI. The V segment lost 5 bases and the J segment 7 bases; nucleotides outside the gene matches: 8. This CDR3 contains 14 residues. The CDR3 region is CASSSGTAGNIQYF. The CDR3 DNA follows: TGTGCCAGCTCAAGCGGGACTGCAGGGAACATTCAGTACTTC.

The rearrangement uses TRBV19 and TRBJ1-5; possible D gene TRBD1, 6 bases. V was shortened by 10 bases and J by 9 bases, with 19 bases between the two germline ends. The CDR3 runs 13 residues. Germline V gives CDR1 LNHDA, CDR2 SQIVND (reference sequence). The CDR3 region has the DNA TGTGCCAACCCAATTAGGGGGATTCCGCCCCAGCATTTT. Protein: CANPIRGIPPQHF.

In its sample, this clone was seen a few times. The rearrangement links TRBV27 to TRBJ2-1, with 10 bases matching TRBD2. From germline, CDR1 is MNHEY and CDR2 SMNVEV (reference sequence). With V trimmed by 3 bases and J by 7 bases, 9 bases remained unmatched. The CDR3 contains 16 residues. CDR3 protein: CASSFRLAGVKNEQFF. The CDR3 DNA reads TGTGCCAGCAGTTTTCGGCTAGCGGGAGTTAAGAATGAGCAGTTCTTC.

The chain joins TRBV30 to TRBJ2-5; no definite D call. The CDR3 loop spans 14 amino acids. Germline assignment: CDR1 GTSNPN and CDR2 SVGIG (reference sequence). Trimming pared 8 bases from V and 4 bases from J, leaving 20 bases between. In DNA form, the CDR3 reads TGTGCCACCCAGAACAATGTGATATTAGAGACCCAGTACTTC. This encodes CATQNNVILETQYF.

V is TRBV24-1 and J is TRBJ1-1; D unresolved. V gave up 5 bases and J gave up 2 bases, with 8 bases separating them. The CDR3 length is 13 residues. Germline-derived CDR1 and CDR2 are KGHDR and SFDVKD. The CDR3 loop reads CATSVGINTEAFF. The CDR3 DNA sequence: TGTGCCACCAGTGTCGGGATTAACACTGAAGCTTTCTTT.

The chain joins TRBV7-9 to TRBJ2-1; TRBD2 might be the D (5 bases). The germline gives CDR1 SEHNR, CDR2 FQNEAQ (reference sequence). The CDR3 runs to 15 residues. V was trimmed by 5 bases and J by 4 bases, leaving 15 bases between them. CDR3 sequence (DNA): TGTGCCAGCAGCCTAGGTGGGCGGACTTACAATGAGCAGTTCTTC. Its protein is CASSLGGRTYNEQFF.

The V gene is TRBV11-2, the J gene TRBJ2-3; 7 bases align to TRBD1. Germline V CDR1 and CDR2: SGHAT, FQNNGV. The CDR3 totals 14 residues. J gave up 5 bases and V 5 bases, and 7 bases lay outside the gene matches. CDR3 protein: CASSLDRQVDTQYF. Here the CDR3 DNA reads TGTGCCAGCAGCCTGGACAGGCAGGTAGATACGCAGTATTTT.